The rows below give T cell receptor beta chains drawn from one sample of a study of T cell repertoires in cytomegalovirus infection. One entry per CDR3 protein, called by TCRdb with MiXCR from the reads. The repertoire holds 170,000 or so distinct CDR3 sequences, approximately 14% seen once, with about a quarter in the top ten. Sequences were obtained from PBMCs. These receptor sequences come from a human donor in good health (CMV status not recorded). Some clones in this sample may be carry-over from other donors' samples. Each CDR3 is given with its conserved first and last residue. D genes are given only for firm matches. Rows may omit the clone size; those that give it use once, few, many or a size class.

j_call clone_size cdr3_length v_call d_call cdr3_nt cdr3_aa
TRBJ1-6 - 15 TRBV20-1 TRBD1 TGCAGTGCTAGAGATCGGGACAGTTATAATTCACCCCTCCACTTT CSARDRDSYNSPLHF
TRBJ2-2 few 14 TRBV6-4 - TGTGCCAGCAGTGCTAGTAGCGTGGCCGGGGAGCTGTTTTTT CASSASSVAGELFF
TRBJ2-7 many 14 TRBV7-6 TRBD2 TGTGCCAGCAGCTTAGCGGAAGGACTAGCGGAGCAGTACTTC CASSLAEGLAEQYF
TRBJ2-5 many 16 TRBV19 - TGTGCCAGTAGCCCTGAAGGATCCTATTCACGAGAGACCCAGTACTTC CASSPEGSYSRETQYF
TRBJ1-4 - 11 TRBV30 - TGTGCCTGGAGGGATCGTGAAAACCTGTTTTTT CAWRDRENLFF
TRBJ2-3 many 17 TRBV12-3/TRBV12-4 TRBD1 TGTGCCAGCAGTGAAATAATCGGACAGGGGGCCCCAGATACGCAGTATTTT CASSEIIGQGAPDTQYF
TRBJ1-2 few 13 TRBV5-1 - TGCGCCAGCAGCTTGGTGTCAGGGGATGGCTACACCTTC CASSLVSGDGYTF
TRBJ2-1 few 14 TRBV9 TRBD1 TGTGCCAGCAGCGTAGGGACAGGGCACAATGAGCAGTTCTTC CASSVGTGHNEQFF
TRBJ2-1 many 17 TRBV6-2/TRBV6-3 - TGTGCCAGCAGTTTCCCCCAGTATCCGGGAGACGTAAATGAGCAGTTCTTC CASSFPQYPGDVNEQFF
TRBJ1-3 many 16 TRBV12-3/TRBV12-4 - TGTGCCAGCAGTTTAGCCAGGCGAACCTCTGGAAACACCATATATTTT CASSLARRTSGNTIYF
TRBJ2-5 many 13 TRBV2 - TGTGCCACCCAGGGACCGTTCCAAGAGACCCAGTACTTC CATQGPFQETQYF
TRBJ2-3 - 16 TRBV10-1 TRBD2 TGCGCCAGCAGTGAGTCTAGCGGGGGGTTAGGAGATACGCAGTATTTT CASSESSGGLGDTQYF
TRBJ2-1 - 13 TRBV29-1 - TGCAGCGTCCTAGCGAATTGGAACGGTGAGCAGTTCTTC CSVLANWNGEQFF
TRBJ2-7 - 14 TRBV27 - TGTGCCAGCAGCCCGGGACGCTCTCCTACCTTTATCCACTTC CASSPGRSPTFIHF
TRBJ2-2 few 14 TRBV6-4 - TGTGCCAGCAGCCCCTCGACCCTCACCGGGGAGCTGTTTTTT CASSPSTLTGELFF
TRBJ2-5 many 15 TRBV7-2 - TGTGCCAGCAGCTTAGCGCAATGGGGGCAAGAGACCCAGTACTTC CASSLAQWGQETQYF
TRBJ1-1 many 19 TRBV25-1 TRBD1 TGTGCCAGCAGTGAATTCGACAGGGCCCCATCCGGGAGTAACACTGAAGCTTTCTTT CASSEFDRAPSGSNTEAFF
TRBJ2-2 few 14 TRBV2 - TGTGCCAGCACTTTAAACGTAGGGTCCGGGGAGCTGTTTTTT CASTLNVGSGELFF
TRBJ2-1 few 16 TRBV7-2 - TGTGCCAGCAGCTTCCCGAGCGGTAGCTCCTACAATGAGCAGTTCTTC CASSFPSGSSYNEQFF
TRBJ1-5 many 14 TRBV6-2/TRBV6-3 - TGTGCCAGCAGGGCCGGGACGATCAATCAGCCCCAGCATTTT CASRAGTINQPQHF
TRBJ2-6 few 15 TRBV6-5 - TGTGCCAGCACCAGGACAGTCTCTGGGGCCAACGTCCTGACTTTC CASTRTVSGANVLTF
TRBJ2-1 - 12 TRBV20-1 - TGCAGTGCTAGATTATGGGGTGATGAGCAGTTCTTC CSARLWGDEQFF
TRBJ1-4 many 14 TRBV10-3 - TGTGCCATCAGAGACGACCGGGTGACAGAAAAACTGTTTTTT CAIRDDRVTEKLFF
TRBJ1-2 - 13 TRBV6-1 TRBD1 TGTGCCAGCAGGGAGCGGGACAGGGACGGCTACACCTTC CASRERDRDGYTF